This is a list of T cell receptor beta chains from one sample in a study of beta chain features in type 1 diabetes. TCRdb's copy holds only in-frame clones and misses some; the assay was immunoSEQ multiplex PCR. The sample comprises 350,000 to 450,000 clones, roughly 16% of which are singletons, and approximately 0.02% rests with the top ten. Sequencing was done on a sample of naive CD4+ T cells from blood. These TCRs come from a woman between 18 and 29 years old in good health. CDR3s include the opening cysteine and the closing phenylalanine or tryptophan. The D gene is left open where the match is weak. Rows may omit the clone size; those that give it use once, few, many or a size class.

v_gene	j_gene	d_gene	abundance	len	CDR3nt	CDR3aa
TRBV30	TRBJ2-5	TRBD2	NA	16	TGTGCCTGGAGTGACCCGGGACTAGCGGGCCAAGAGACCCAGTACTTC	CAWSDPGLAGQETQYF
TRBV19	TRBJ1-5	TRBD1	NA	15	TGTGCCAGTTGGGGAGAGGGGGCCCCTAATCAGCCCCAGCATTTT	CASWGEGAPNQPQHF
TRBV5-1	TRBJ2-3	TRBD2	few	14	TGCGCCAGCAGCCCGACCAGCGGGAGGGATACGCAGTATTTT	CASSPTSGRDTQYF
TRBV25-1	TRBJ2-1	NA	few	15	TGTGCCAGCAGTGAATACGCGGGCACAAACAATGAGCAGTTCTTC	CASSEYAGTNNEQFF
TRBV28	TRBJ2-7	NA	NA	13	TGTGCCAGCAGCCTCGACTCGGTGGGTGAGCAGTACTTC	CASSLDSVGEQYF
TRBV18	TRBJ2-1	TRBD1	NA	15	TGTGCCAGCTCACAGGGACAGGGTGAGGTCAATGAGCAGTTCTTC	CASSQGQGEVNEQFF
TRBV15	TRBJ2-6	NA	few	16	TGTGCCACCAGCACAATTGGGGCTCCTGGGGCCAACGTCCTGACTTTC	CATSTIGAPGANVLTF
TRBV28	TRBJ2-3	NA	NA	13	TGTGCCAGCAGCCGTATCGGTCATGGTACGCAGTATTTT	CASSRIGHGTQYF
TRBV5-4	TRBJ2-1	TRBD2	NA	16	TGTGCCAGCAGCCTTGCATCAAGCGGGAGTTACAATGAGCAGTTCTTC	CASSLASSGSYNEQFF
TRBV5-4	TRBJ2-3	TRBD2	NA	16	TGTGCCAGCAGCTTGCGAGGTAGCGGGAGTCCCGATACGCAGTATTTT	CASSLRGSGSPDTQYF